The TCR beta chain described here comes from a study of blood T cell repertoires in COVID-19. Overall study: Acute and convalescent COVID-19 samples came from the United States, Italy and Spain. Nucleic acid was either cDNA or gDNA, and it came from T cells, B-cell-depleted T cells, or PBMCs.

Authors' methods: Reference gene primer amplification gave estimated nucleated cell counts. This table comes from immunoSEQ multiplex PCR, and its TCRdb copy is limited to in-frame clones, with some not included. The V and J calls and the clone size are those of that table, but D and trimming were determined from the DNA. Of around 99,000 clones in the sample, around 82% are singletons; the top ten hold 6.6%. V trimming: 7 bases; J trimming: 1 base; junction bases outside the gene matches: 3. The CDR3 is made up of 13 amino acids. Germline lookup yields CDR1 SNHLY and CDR2 FYNNEI. The rearrangement links TRBV2 to TRBJ2-5, with 7 positions matching TRBD1. What was sequenced was peripheral blood. The TCR comes from a woman in her fifties or sixties with acute or convalescent COVID-19. CDR3 residues: CASKRGLQETQYF. CDR3 DNA sequence: TGTGCCAGCAAGAGGGGGCTCCAAGAGACCCAGTACTTC.